This passage covers 7 T cell receptor beta chains from one sample sequenced in a study of blood T cell repertoires in COVID-19 (TCRdb year 2020). The library was produced with the immunoSEQ multiplex PCR assay. The clones in this table, taken by TCRdb from immuneACCESS, are in-frame only. Not every clone is retained; where verified, under half of the shortfall comes from an unresolved V gene, and the cause of the rest is unknown. Recorded for this sample are about 6,700 clones; around 90% of them occurred a single time. The top ten constitute around a fifth of the sample. Sequenced sample: peripheral blood. These TCRs come from a human donor in a cohort sampled during active COVID-19.

There are a few counts of this clone. This chain connects TRBV4-1 to TRBJ1-6; TRBD1 aligns across 10 bases. Germline V gene lookup returns CDR1 MGHRA and CDR2 YSYEKL. V was clipped by 2 bases and J by 8 bases; unmatched bases: 9. This CDR3 spans 17 amino acids. In nucleotides, the CDR3 is TGCGCCAGCAGCCAAACGCAACGACAGGGGGCTTATTCACCCCTCCACTTT. It specifies CASSQTQRQGAYSPLHF.

The chain joins TRBV7-8 to TRBJ2-3; D may be TRBD2 (8 bases). Trimming stripped 4 bases from V and 1 base from J, with 15 bases between. Per germline, CDR1 SGHVS and CDR2 FQNEAQ. The CDR3 runs 16 residues. The CDR3 loop is CASSYSGGTGTDTQYF. The CDR3 nucleotides are TGTGCCAGCAGCTATTCGGGGGGGACAGGCACAGATACGCAGTATTTT. Full variable domain (remainder filled in from reference TRBV7-8 and TRBJ2-3): GAGVSQSPRYKVAKRGQDVALRCDPISGHVSLFWYQQALGQGPEFLTYFQNEAQLDKSGLPSDRFFAERPEGSVSTLKIQRTQQEDSAVYLCASSYSGGTGTDTQYFGPGTRLTVL.

The chain recombines TRBV2 with TRBJ1-5; D gene uncertain. Looked up from germline, CDR1 is SNHLY and CDR2 is FYNNEI. Trimming shortened V by 2 bases and J by 4 bases, and 6 bases separated the two germline ends. The CDR3 runs to 13 residues. CDR3 amino acids: CASSEIGNQPQHF. DNA of the CDR3: TGTGCCAGCAGTGAAATCGGGAATCAGCCCCAGCATTTT. Complete variable domain (other parts from reference TRBV2 and TRBJ1-5): EPEVTQTPSHQVTQMGQEVILRCVPISNHLYFYWYRQILGQKVEFLVSFYNNEISEKSEIFDDQFSVERPDGSNFTLKIRSTKLEDSAMYFCASSEIGNQPQHFGDGTRLSIL.

V gene TRBV30 combines with J gene TRBJ1-1, with D possibly TRBD1 on 5 matching bases. This CDR3 is built from 13 residues. V was clipped by 4 bases and J by 1 base, with 10 bases between them. Germline V gene data show CDR1 as GTSNPN and CDR2 as SVGIG (reference sequence). Here the CDR3 reads CAWTRDSNTEAFF. The CDR3 DNA reads as TGTGCCTGGACCCGGGACTCGAACACTGAAGCTTTCTTT.

CDR3 residues: CASHMNTEAFF. CDR3 nucleotide sequence: TGTGCCTCGCACATGAACACTGAAGCTTTCTTT. V usage is TRBV6-5 and J usage is TRBJ1-1; D is unresolved. Germline V lookup: CDR1 MNHEY, CDR2 SVGAGI. Trimming cost V 11 bases and J 0 bases, with 7 bases left between them. CDR3 length: 11 residues.

This clone was seen more than once but under ten times. One junction end disagrees with the germline gene, perhaps due to a read error. The J gene is TRBJ2-1, the V gene TRBV9; TRBD2 matches 13 bases. The germline V gene encodes CDR1 SGDLS and CDR2 YYNGEE. There are 12 residues in the CDR3. CDR3 sequence reads: CASSATSGGWVF. CDR3 nucleotides: TGTGCCAGCAGCGCGACTAGCGGGGGGTGGGTCTTC.

The chain joins TRBV4-1 to TRBJ1-2; D might be TRBD1 (5 bases). With 0 bases removed from V and 1 base from J, the gap between germline ends came to 18 bases. CDR1 and CDR2 (germline): MGHRA, YSYEKL. CDR3 length: 18 residues. The CDR3 region is CASSQDLSGIGHNYGYTF. The CDR3 DNA reads TGCGCCAGCAGCCAAGACCTATCAGGCATTGGACATAACTATGGCTACACCTTC.